Presented here are 10 T cell receptor beta chains from one specimen sequenced in a study of CD8 T cells in Susac syndrome. Reverse transcription of roughly 0.5 to 1 ug RNA was carried out with random hexamers. TCRdb re-called the immunoSEQ multiplex PCR reads with MiXCR, one entry per CDR3 protein. The sample records 200,000 to 250,000 distinct CDR3 sequences, about 90% being singletons. Sequencing input: CD8+ T cells from PBMCs. The receptors originated from a human donor with multiple sclerosis.

The chain links TRBV4-1 to TRBJ2-1, with 7 bases identical to TRBD2. V was clipped by 4 bases and J by 8 bases; unmatched bases: 8. The CDR3 extends over 14 amino acids. The V gene's germline CDR1 is MGHRA and CDR2 YSYEKL. The CDR3 nucleotides read TGCGCCAGCAGCCTGATTGGACTAGGCGATGAGCAGTTCTTC. Translation gives CASSLIGLGDEQFF.

The rearrangement links TRBV27 to TRBJ2-2; D uncertain. Trimming took off 7 bases at V and 4 bases at J, with 16 bases between the two ends. Germline lookup yields CDR1 MNHEY and CDR2 SMNVEV (reference sequence). The CDR3 length is 15 residues. The CDR3 reads CASTHYSPSTGELFF. The CDR3 region has the DNA TGTGCCAGCACCCACTATTCGCCCAGCACCGGGGAGCTGTTTTTT.

The chain joins TRBV5-6 to TRBJ2-7; a weak D match, TRBD1 (5 bases). Trimming took off 0 bases at V and 2 bases at J, with 18 bases between the two ends. The germline V gene encodes CDR1 SGHDT and CDR2 YYEEEE. The CDR3 is made up of 17 amino acids. The CDR3: CASSLVRASTRAYEQYF. The CDR3, as DNA: TGTGCCAGCAGCTTGGTCAGGGCGAGTACTCGGGCCTACGAGCAGTACTTC.

This rearrangement joins TRBV30 to TRBJ2-2; no firm D call. The CDR3 sequence is 13 residues long. Germline V gene sequence: CDR1 GTSNPN, CDR2 SVGIG (reference sequence). The ends were cut back, 4 bases at V and 1 base at J, with 7 bases in the middle. CDR3 DNA: TGTGCCTGGACAGGATTGAACACCGGGGAGCTGTTTTTT. Translation: CAWTGLNTGELFF.

V and J are TRBV9 and TRBJ2-6; D is ambiguous. V was cut by 1 base and J by 4 bases, with 9 bases left in between. Germline V gene data show CDR1 as SGDLS and CDR2 as YYNGEE. The CDR3 is made up of 15 amino acids. CDR3 amino acids: CASSVRLSGANVLTF. The CDR3 nucleotides are TGTGCCAGCAGCGTAAGGCTTAGCGGGGCCAACGTCCTGACTTTC.

The rearrangement uses TRBV11-1 and TRBJ2-3; possible D gene TRBD2, 6 bases. V lost 4 bases, J lost 4 bases, and 21 bases lay in between. Germline V gene lookup returns CDR1 SGHAT and CDR2 FQDESV (reference sequence). This CDR3 region has 17 residues. CDR3 nucleotides: TGTGCCAGCAGCTCTGCCCGGGAGCCCTCGCGAGCAGATACGCAGTATTTT. Translating it yields CASSSAREPSRADTQYF. Filled out from reference TRBV11-1 and TRBJ2-3, the complete variable domain reads EAEVAQSPRYKITEKSQAVAFWCDPISGHATLYWYRQILGQGPELLVQFQDESVVDDSQLPKDRFSAERLKGVDSTLKIQPAELGDSAMYLCASSSAREPSRADTQYFGPGTRLTVL.

The chain joins TRBV27 to TRBJ2-3; D is perhaps TRBD2 (5 bases). This CDR3 region has 12 residues. Trimming cost V 5 bases and J 3 bases, with 6 bases left between them. Looked up from germline, CDR1 is MNHEY and CDR2 is SMNVEV (reference sequence). CDR3 sequence reads: CASSRLTDTQYF. The CDR3 DNA is TGTGCCAGCAGTCGACTAACAGATACGCAGTATTTT.

A few counts support this clonotype. V is TRBV9 and J is TRBJ2-1; TRBD1 matches 7 bases. The CDR3 has 12 amino acids. From germline, CDR1 is SGDLS and CDR2 YYNGEE. V was pared by 3 bases and J by 8 bases, with 2 bases of the junction left unmatched. DNA for the CDR3: TGTGCCAGCAGCGAAGGGGGCTATGAGCAGTTCTTC. Protein sequence: CASSEGGYEQFF.

The count of this clonotype is one. J is TRBJ2-7 and V is TRBV6-1; TRBD1 agrees at 7 bases. V was clipped by 6 bases and J by 3 bases; unmatched bases: 5. CDR1 and CDR2 (germline): MNHNS, SASEGT. This CDR3 is built from 13 residues. CDR3 coding DNA: TGTGCCAGCAGAACGACAGGGTTCTACGAGCAGTACTTC. Translated, it gives CASRTTGFYEQYF.

The V gene is TRBV25-1, the J gene TRBJ1-2; perhaps TRBD1 as D (5 bases). The V gene's germline CDR1 is MGHDK and CDR2 SYGVNS. Trimming took 4 bases from V and 10 from J, leaving 13 bases between them. The CDR3 length is 12 residues. The CDR3 DNA reads as TGTGCCAGCAGTGGCCCCAGGGAAGACTACACCTTC. Translation: CASSGPREDYTF.